A selection of T cell receptor beta chains follows, all from one sample in a study of T cells in Graves' hyperthyroidism and ophthalmopathy. TCRdb reanalysed the multiplex PCR reads using MiXCR and keeps one entry per CDR3 protein. The sample has some 700,000 distinct CDR3 sequences, about 18% seen once. Sequencing was carried out using blood. The receptor set was obtained from a man aged 50 or older with Graves' hyperthyroidism. CDR3s include the opening cysteine and the closing phenylalanine or tryptophan. Fields, in order: clone size, J gene, D gene, V gene, CDR3 protein, CDR3 DNA. The D gene is left open where the match is weak. A row's size may be missing; if present it is once, few, many or a size class.

clone size: many
J gene: TRBJ1-2
D gene: TRBD1
V gene: TRBV3-1
CDR3 protein: CASRGRGRFYGYTF
CDR3 DNA: TGTGCCAGCAGGGGAAGGGGGCGCTTCTATGGCTACACCTTC

clone size: few
J gene: TRBJ2-5
D gene: NA
V gene: TRBV20-1
CDR3 protein: CSASVSWEETQYF
CDR3 DNA: TGCAGTGCTAGTGTTAGTTGGGAAGAGACCCAGTACTTC

clone size: NA
J gene: TRBJ1-1
D gene: NA
V gene: TRBV3-1
CDR3 protein: CASSQEGRNTEAFF
CDR3 DNA: TGTGCCAGCAGCCAAGAAGGTCGGAACACTGAAGCTTTCTTT

clone size: many
J gene: TRBJ2-1
D gene: TRBD2
V gene: TRBV11-2
CDR3 protein: CASSLDRGGRNEQFF
CDR3 DNA: TGTGCCAGCAGCTTAGATCGGGGCGGGAGGAATGAGCAGTTCTTC

clone size: NA
J gene: TRBJ2-1
D gene: TRBD2
V gene: TRBV7-9
CDR3 protein: CASSLFGLAGGSSYNEQFF
CDR3 DNA: TGTGCCAGCAGCTTGTTTGGACTAGCGGGAGGGAGCTCCTACAATGAGCAGTTCTTC

clone size: many
J gene: TRBJ1-1
D gene: NA
V gene: TRBV3-1
CDR3 protein: CASSRGTGTFLNTEAFF
CDR3 DNA: TGTGCCAGCAGCCGAGGTACAGGAACTTTTTTGAACACTGAAGCTTTCTTT

clone size: NA
J gene: TRBJ1-1
D gene: NA
V gene: TRBV11-3
CDR3 protein: CASSLRGGSNTEAFF
CDR3 DNA: TGTGCCAGCAGCTTGAGAGGGGGGTCGAACACTGAAGCTTTCTTT

clone size: NA
J gene: TRBJ2-7
D gene: NA
V gene: TRBV6-2/TRBV6-3
CDR3 protein: CASKDRYEQYF
CDR3 DNA: TGTGCCAGCAAAGACCGCTACGAGCAGTACTTC

clone size: many
J gene: TRBJ2-1
D gene: NA
V gene: TRBV11-2
CDR3 protein: CASSLVAVVVIEQFF
CDR3 DNA: TGTGCCAGCAGCTTAGTTGCGGTAGTAGTGATTGAGCAGTTCTTC

clone size: NA
J gene: TRBJ1-2
D gene: TRBD1
V gene: TRBV19
CDR3 protein: CASGDRGANYGYTF
CDR3 DNA: TGTGCCAGTGGCGACAGGGGAGCTAACTATGGCTACACCTTC

clone size: NA
J gene: TRBJ1-2
D gene: TRBD1
V gene: TRBV27
CDR3 protein: CVSSLSGTGTNYGYTF
CDR3 DNA: TGTGTCAGCAGCCTATCCGGGACAGGGACTAACTATGGCTACACCTTC

clone size: NA
J gene: TRBJ2-1
D gene: TRBD2
V gene: TRBV4-3
CDR3 protein: CASSQQAGSYNEQSF
CDR3 DNA: TGCGCCAGCAGCCAACAAGCGGGGTCCTACAATGAGCAGTCCTTC

clone size: many
J gene: TRBJ1-1
D gene: NA
V gene: TRBV7-2
CDR3 protein: CASSLAGQLNTEAFF
CDR3 DNA: TGTGCCAGCAGCTTAGCCGGACAACTTAACACTGAAGCTTTCTTT

clone size: NA
J gene: TRBJ2-1
D gene: NA
V gene: TRBV20-1
CDR3 protein: CSAKDLRPGKGYNEQFF
CDR3 DNA: TGCAGTGCTAAGGACCTGAGACCGGGAAAGGGCTACAATGAGCAGTTCTTC

clone size: many
J gene: TRBJ2-7
D gene: TRBD1
V gene: TRBV12-3/TRBV12-4
CDR3 protein: CASSYGQGHSYEQYF
CDR3 DNA: TGTGCCAGCAGTTATGGACAGGGACACTCCTACGAGCAGTACTTC

clone size: NA
J gene: TRBJ2-2
D gene: TRBD2
V gene: TRBV5-1
CDR3 protein: CASSFLAVGELFF
CDR3 DNA: TGCGCCAGCAGCTTTCTAGCGGTAGGGGAGCTGTTTTTT

clone size: few
J gene: TRBJ2-1
D gene: NA
V gene: TRBV19
CDR3 protein: CASSIMAVAYNEQFF
CDR3 DNA: TGTGCCAGTAGTATAATGGCTGTGGCCTACAATGAGCAGTTCTTC

clone size: many
J gene: TRBJ1-2
D gene: NA
V gene: TRBV24-1
CDR3 protein: CATSDSGRNYGYTF
CDR3 DNA: TGTGCCACCAGTGATTCGGGACGGAACTATGGCTACACCTTC

clone size: few
J gene: TRBJ1-1
D gene: NA
V gene: TRBV7-9
CDR3 protein: CASSLDLLGREAFF
CDR3 DNA: TGTGCCAGCAGCTTAGATTTGCTGGGGCGGGAAGCTTTCTTT

clone size: few
J gene: TRBJ2-7
D gene: NA
V gene: TRBV20-1
CDR3 protein: CSARDGRRSSYEQYF
CDR3 DNA: TGCAGTGCTAGAGATGGGCGGAGGAGCTCCTACGAGCAGTACTTC

clone size: NA
J gene: TRBJ2-7
D gene: NA
V gene: TRBV7-3
CDR3 protein: CASSLRSGVEQYF
CDR3 DNA: TGTGCCAGCAGCCTAAGGTCGGGGGTCGAGCAGTACTTC

clone size: once
J gene: TRBJ2-7
D gene: NA
V gene: TRBV18
CDR3 protein: CASSPISLYEQYF
CDR3 DNA: TGTGCCAGCTCACCGATATCTCTCTACGAGCAGTACTTC

clone size: few
J gene: TRBJ2-1
D gene: TRBD2
V gene: TRBV7-2
CDR3 protein: CASSLLAGGWDEQFF
CDR3 DNA: TGTGCCAGCAGCTTACTAGCGGGAGGCTGGGATGAGCAGTTCTTC

clone size: NA
J gene: TRBJ2-3
D gene: TRBD1
V gene: TRBV6-1
CDR3 protein: CASSETGGPRGDTQYF
CDR3 DNA: TGTGCCAGCAGTGAGACAGGGGGACCCAGAGGGGATACGCAGTATTTT

clone size: few
J gene: TRBJ2-5
D gene: TRBD1
V gene: TRBV7-9
CDR3 protein: CASRDGDRGPETQYF
CDR3 DNA: TGTGCCAGCAGAGACGGGGACAGGGGTCCGGAGACCCAGTACTTC

clone size: NA
J gene: TRBJ2-2
D gene: TRBD1
V gene: TRBV29-1
CDR3 protein: CSVEDFGQGRSRGLFF
CDR3 DNA: TGCAGCGTTGAAGATTTCGGACAGGGGCGCTCGCGGGGGCTGTTTTTT

clone size: many
J gene: TRBJ1-2
D gene: NA
V gene: TRBV12-3/TRBV12-4
CDR3 protein: CASKAGGSYGYTF
CDR3 DNA: TGTGCCAGCAAGGCGGGGGGCAGCTATGGCTACACCTTC